This TCR beta chain was sequenced in a study of blood T cell repertoires in COVID-19. Produced via immunoSEQ multiplex PCR; TCRdb's table is partial and in-frame only. Here the sample spans just over 95,000 clones, 90% being singletons. CDR3 size: 15 residues. Germline CDR1 MNHEY, CDR2 SVGAGI. Trimming shortened V by 7 bases and J by 0 bases, and 10 bases separated the two germline ends. The chain uses TRBV6-5 and TRBJ2-6; tentative D call: TRBD2 (6 bases). Sequencing was done on a sample of peripheral blood. The sequence came from a man in his sixties with acute or convalescent COVID-19. Here the CDR3 DNA reads TGTGCCAGCATAACCGGGGGCTCTGGGGCCAACGTCCTGACTTTC. The encoded protein is CASITGGSGANVLTF.